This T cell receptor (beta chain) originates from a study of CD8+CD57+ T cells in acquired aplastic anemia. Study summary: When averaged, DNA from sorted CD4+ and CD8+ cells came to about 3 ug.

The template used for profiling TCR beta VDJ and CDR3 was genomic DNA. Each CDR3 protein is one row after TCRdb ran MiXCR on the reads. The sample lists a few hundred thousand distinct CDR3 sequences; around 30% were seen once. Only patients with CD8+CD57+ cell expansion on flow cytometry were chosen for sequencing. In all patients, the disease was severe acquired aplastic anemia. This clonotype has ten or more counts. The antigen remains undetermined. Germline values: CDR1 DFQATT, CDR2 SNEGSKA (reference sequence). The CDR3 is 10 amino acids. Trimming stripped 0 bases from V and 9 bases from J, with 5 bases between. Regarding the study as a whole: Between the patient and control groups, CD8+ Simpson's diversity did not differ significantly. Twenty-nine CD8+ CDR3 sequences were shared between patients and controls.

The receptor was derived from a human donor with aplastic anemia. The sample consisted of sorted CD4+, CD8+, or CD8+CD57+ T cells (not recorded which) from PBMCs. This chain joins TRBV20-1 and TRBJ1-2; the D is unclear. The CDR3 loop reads CSARDPSYTF. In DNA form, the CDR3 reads TGCAGTGCTAGAGATCCTAGCTACACCTTC.